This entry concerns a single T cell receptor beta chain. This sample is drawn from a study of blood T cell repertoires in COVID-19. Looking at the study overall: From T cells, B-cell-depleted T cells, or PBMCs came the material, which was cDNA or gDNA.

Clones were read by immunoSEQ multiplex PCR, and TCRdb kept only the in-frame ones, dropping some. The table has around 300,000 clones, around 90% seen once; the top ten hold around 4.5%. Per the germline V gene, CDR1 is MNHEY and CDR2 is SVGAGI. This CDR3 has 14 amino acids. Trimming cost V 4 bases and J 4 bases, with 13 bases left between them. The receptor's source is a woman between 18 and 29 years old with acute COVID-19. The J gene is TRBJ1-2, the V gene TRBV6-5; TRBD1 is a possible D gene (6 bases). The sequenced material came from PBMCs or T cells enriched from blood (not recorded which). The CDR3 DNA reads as TGTGCCAGCAGTTCCCCGGACAGTATCTATGGCTACACCTTC. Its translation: CASSSPDSIYGYTF.